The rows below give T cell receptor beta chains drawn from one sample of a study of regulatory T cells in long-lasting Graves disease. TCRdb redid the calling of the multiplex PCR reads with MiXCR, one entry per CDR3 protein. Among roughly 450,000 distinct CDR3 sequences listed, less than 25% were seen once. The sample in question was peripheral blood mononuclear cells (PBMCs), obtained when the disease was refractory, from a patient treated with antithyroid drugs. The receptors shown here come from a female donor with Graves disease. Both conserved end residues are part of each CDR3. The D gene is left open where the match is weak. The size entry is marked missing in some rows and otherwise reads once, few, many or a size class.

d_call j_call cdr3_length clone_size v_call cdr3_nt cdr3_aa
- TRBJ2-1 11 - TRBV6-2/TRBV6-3 TGTGCCAGCAGAGTTGGGTTTGAGCAGTTCTTC CASRVGFEQFF
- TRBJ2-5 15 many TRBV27 TGTGCCAGCAGTTCCCTGGGACCTAAGGGAGAGACCCAGTACTTC CASSSLGPKGETQYF
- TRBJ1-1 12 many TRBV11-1 TGTGCCAGCAGGTCAGGTGGGCCTGAAGCTTTCTTT CASRSGGPEAFF
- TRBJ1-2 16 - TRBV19 TGTGCCAGTAGTATCGGGACCTCGAATATTAACTATGGCTACACCTTC CASSIGTSNINYGYTF
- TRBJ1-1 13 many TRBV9 TGTGCCAGCAGCGTAGTCGCGAACACTGAAGCTTTCTTT CASSVVANTEAFF
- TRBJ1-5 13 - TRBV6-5 TGTGCCAGCAGTTACTCGAGGGGTTCGGCCCAGCATTTT CASSYSRGSAQHF
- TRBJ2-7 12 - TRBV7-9 TGTGCCAGCAGCCGACCCGGCGACGAGCAGTACTTC CASSRPGDEQYF
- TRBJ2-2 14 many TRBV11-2 TGTGCCAGCAAACCCCCCCGCTGGACCGGGGAGCTGTTTTTT CASKPPRWTGELFF
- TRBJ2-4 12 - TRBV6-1 TGTGCCAGCAGCCAGGGACAAAACATTCAGTACTTC CASSQGQNIQYF
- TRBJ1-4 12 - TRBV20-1 TGCAGTGCTACCAGACCAAATGAAAAACTGTTTTTT CSATRPNEKLFF
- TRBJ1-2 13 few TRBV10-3 TGTGCCATCAGTGATAGAGTAGCAGGGGGCTACACCTTC CAISDRVAGGYTF
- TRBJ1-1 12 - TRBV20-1 TGCAGTGCATGGGGGGGCAGTACTGAAGCTTTCTTT CSAWGGSTEAFF
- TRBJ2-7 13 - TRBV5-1 TGCGCCAGCAGCTTGTTTCAGGGGTACGAGCAGTACTTC CASSLFQGYEQYF
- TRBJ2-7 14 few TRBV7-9 TGTGCCAGCAGCTTAGGACCGATAGTCTACGAGCAGTACTTC CASSLGPIVYEQYF
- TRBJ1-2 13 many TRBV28 TGTGCCAGCTCCGGACAGCTTAACTATGGCTACACCTTC CASSGQLNYGYTF
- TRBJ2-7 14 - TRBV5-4 TGTGCCAGCAGGCTGGGTGGTAACCCCTACGAGCAGTACTTC CASRLGGNPYEQYF
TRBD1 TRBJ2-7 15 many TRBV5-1 TGCGCCAGCGGCAAGAGACAGGGAGTTACCTACGAGCAGTACTTC CASGKRQGVTYEQYF
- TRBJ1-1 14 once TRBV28 TGTGCCAGCAGACCCACTCCGATGAACACTGAAGCTTTCTTT CASRPTPMNTEAFF
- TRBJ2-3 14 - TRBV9 TGTGCCAGCACTGTGGGGGGCAGCACAGATACGCAGTATTTT CASTVGGSTDTQYF
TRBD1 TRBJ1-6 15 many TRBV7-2 TGTGCCAGCAGCTCGAGACAGGGAGGAGGGTCACCCCTCCACTTT CASSSRQGGGSPLHF
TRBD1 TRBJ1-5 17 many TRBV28 TGTGCCAGCAGTCCTCTATCGGGACAGTTTAGCAATCAGCCCCAGCATTTT CASSPLSGQFSNQPQHF
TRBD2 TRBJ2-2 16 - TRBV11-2 TGTGCCAGCAGCCACCCCGGGACTATCAACACCGGGGAGCTGTTTTTT CASSHPGTINTGELFF
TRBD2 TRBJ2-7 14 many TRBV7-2 TGTGCCAGCACAACTAGCGGGAGCTCCTACGAGCAGTACTTC CASTTSGSSYEQYF
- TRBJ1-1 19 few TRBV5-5 TGTGCCAGCAGCCGCGGTGTGGTGGGACCCTTCCCCAAGAACACTGAAGCTTTCTTT CASSRGVVGPFPKNTEAFF
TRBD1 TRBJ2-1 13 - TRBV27 TGTGCCAGCACCACGGACAGGACGAATGAGCAGTTCTTC CASTTDRTNEQFF
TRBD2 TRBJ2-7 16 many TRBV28 TGTGCCAGCAGTTTTGACGCGCGGGAGGGCTACGACGAGCAGTACTTC CASSFDAREGYDEQYF
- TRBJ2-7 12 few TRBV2 TGTGCCAGCAGTGACAGGCCTGACGAGCAGTACTTC CASSDRPDEQYF
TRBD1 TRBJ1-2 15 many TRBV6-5 TGTGCCAGCAGTTACTGGGACAGGCGGATCTATGGCTACACCTTC CASSYWDRRIYGYTF
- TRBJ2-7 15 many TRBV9 TGTGCCAGCAGCTTCACCGGGACGGCGAACTACGAGCAGTACTTC CASSFTGTANYEQYF
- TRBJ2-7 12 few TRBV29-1 TGCAGCGTTGGGGCTAACGGCTACGAGCAGTACTTC CSVGANGYEQYF
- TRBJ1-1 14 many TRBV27 TGTGCCAGCAGTTCCCTCGGGGGCGTCACTGAAGCTTTCTTT CASSSLGGVTEAFF
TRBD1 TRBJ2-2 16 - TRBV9 TGTGCCAGCAGCGTAGACCCCTACAGGGGAGCCGGGGAGCTGTTTTTT CASSVDPYRGAGELFF
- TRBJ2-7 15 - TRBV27 TGTGCCAGCAGTCAACTCGATTACGACTTCTACGAGCAGTACTTC CASSQLDYDFYEQYF
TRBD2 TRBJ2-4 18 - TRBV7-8 TGTGCCAGCAGCTTAAGCCGGCTAGCGGGTTTAGCCAAAAACATTCAGTACTTC CASSLSRLAGLAKNIQYF
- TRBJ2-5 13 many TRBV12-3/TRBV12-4 TGTGCCAGCAGTCCAGGACCACTCATGGCCCAGTACTTC CASSPGPLMAQYF
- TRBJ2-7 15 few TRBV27 TGTGCCAGCAGTTTCTCGAGGGATCCGACCTACGAGCAGTACTTC CASSFSRDPTYEQYF
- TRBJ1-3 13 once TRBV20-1 TGCAGTGCCAAACAGGGATCTGGAAACACCATATATTTT CSAKQGSGNTIYF
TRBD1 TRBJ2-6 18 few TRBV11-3 TGTGCCAGCAGCCACCGGGACAGCAAAAGTTCTGGGGCCAACGTCCTGACTTTC CASSHRDSKSSGANVLTF
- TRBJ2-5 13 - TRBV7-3 TGTGCCGGCAGCTTAGGACCGCCGGAGACCCAGTACTTC CAGSLGPPETQYF
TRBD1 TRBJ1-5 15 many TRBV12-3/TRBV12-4 TGTGCCAGCAGTTCCAGGGGGGCTGGGAATCAGCCCCAGCATTTT CASSSRGAGNQPQHF
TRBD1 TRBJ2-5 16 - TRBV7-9 TGTGCCAGCAGCATCCTACAGGGGGCGGTTGGTGGGACCCAGTACTTC CASSILQGAVGGTQYF
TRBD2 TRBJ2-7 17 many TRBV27 TGTGCCAGCAGCCCGACCGGGGGTAGCGGGAATCCCTACGAGCAGTACTTC CASSPTGGSGNPYEQYF
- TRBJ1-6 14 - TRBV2 TGTGCCAGCAGTGAAGGGGCCTATAATTCACCCCTCCACTTT CASSEGAYNSPLHF
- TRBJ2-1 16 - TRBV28 TGTGCCAGCAGTTTCCCGGCAGACCATTCCGGGGATGAGCAGTTCTTC CASSFPADHSGDEQFF
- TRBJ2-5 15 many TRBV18 TGTGCCAGCTCACCAACTACAGGTGGCCGGGAGACCCAGTACTTC CASSPTTGGRETQYF
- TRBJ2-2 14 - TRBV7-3 TGTGCCAGCACCCCAATCCAGGGTACCGGGGAGCTGTTTTTT CASTPIQGTGELFF
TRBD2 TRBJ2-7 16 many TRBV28 TGTGCCAGCAGTTTCATACGACTAGCGGGAGCTTTTGAGCAGTACTTC CASSFIRLAGAFEQYF
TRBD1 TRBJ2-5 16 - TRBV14 TGTGCCAGCAGCCAAGTATCACAGGGGTTTCAAGAGACCCAGTACTTC CASSQVSQGFQETQYF
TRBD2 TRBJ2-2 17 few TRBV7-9 TGTGCCAGCAGCTTAAGGACTAGCGGGAAGCTTGGCGGGGAGCTGTTTTTT CASSLRTSGKLGGELFF
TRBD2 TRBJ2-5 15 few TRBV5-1 TGCGCCAGCAGCTTGGGGACTAGATTGAGCGAGACCCAGTACTTC CASSLGTRLSETQYF
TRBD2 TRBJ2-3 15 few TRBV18 TGTGCCAGCTCACCGACTAGCGGCCTCCCAGATACGCAGTATTTT CASSPTSGLPDTQYF
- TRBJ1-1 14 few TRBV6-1 TGTGCCAGCACATCCGCGACCGCTAACACTGAAGCTTTCTTT CASTSATANTEAFF
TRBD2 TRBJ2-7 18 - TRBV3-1 TGTGCCAGCAGCCAAGGGAGGGAACTAGCGGTGGAAAACTACGAGCAGTACTTC CASSQGRELAVENYEQYF
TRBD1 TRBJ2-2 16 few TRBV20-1 TGCAGTGCTAGATCCTTGGACAGGGGAGAGACCGGGGAGCTGTTTTTT CSARSLDRGETGELFF